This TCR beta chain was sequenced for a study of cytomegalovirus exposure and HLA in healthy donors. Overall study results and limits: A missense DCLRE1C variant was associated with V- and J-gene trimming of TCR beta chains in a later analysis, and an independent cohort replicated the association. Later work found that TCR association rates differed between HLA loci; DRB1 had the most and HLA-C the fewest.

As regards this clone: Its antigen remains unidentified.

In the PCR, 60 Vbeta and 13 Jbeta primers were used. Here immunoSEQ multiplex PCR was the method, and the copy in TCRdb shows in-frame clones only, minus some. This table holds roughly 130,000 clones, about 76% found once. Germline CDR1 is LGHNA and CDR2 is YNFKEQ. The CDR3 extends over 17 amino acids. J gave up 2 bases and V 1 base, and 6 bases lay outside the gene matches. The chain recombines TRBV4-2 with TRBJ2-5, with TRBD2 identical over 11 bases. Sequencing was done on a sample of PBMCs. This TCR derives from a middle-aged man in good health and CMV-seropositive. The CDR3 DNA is TGTGCCAGCAGCCAAGGATCGGGGACTAGCGGACAAGAGACCCAGTACTTC. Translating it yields CASSQGSGTSGQETQYF.